This TCR beta chain comes out of a study of blood T cell repertoires in COVID-19. The overall study: Both acute and convalescent COVID-19 samples were obtained from the United States, Italy and Spain. PBMCs, B-cell-depleted T cells, or T cells were the source of the cDNA or gDNA that made up the material.

Germline V gene sequence: CDR1 LNHDA, CDR2 SQIVND (reference sequence). After removal of 5 bases from V and 6 bases from J, the junction contained 10 bases not matched to a gene. There are 15 residues in the CDR3. Original processing notes: Estimates of nucleated cell counts were drawn from the amplification of reference gene primers. The assay was immunoSEQ multiplex PCR, and TCRdb's table has in-frame clones only and misses some. D and trimming were read from the DNA, whereas the V and J calls and clone size are those reported in that table. The sample records about 120,000 clones, about 88% being singletons.

The sequence came from a woman of 80 years or more with acute or convalescent COVID-19. This sequence joins TRBV19 and TRBJ2-7; 10 positions match TRBD1. Sequencing was done on a sample of peripheral blood. CDR3 in DNA: TGTGCCAGTAGTGCTCGGGACAGGGGCCGCATCGAGCAGTACTTC. Protein: CASSARDRGRIEQYF.